Listed here are 15 T cell receptor beta chains from one sample, sequenced in a study of Tregs in tolerant kidney transplant recipients. This table comes from immunoSEQ multiplex PCR, and its TCRdb copy is limited to in-frame clones, with some not included. Here the sample spans about 94,000 clones, approximately 94% being singletons. The sequenced sample was CD4+ T cells from blood, obtained before the transplant. The receptors were sampled from a human donor who received a combined kidney and bone marrow transplant.

The gene calls are TRBV5-5 and TRBJ1-1; no firm D call. The CDR3 covers 14 residues. V was shortened by 4 bases and J by 0 bases, with 10 bases between the two germline ends. CDR1 is SGHKS, CDR2 YYEKEE, per germline (reference sequence). The CDR3 DNA reads TGTGCCAGCAGCCCCATACAAATGAACACTGAAGCTTTCTTT. Its protein product is CASSPIQMNTEAFF.

The rearrangement links TRBV19 to TRBJ2-4, with a tentative D call TRBD1 (5 bases). The CDR3 length is 16 residues. With 4 bases removed from V and 0 bases from J, the gap between germline ends came to 13 bases. The germline CDR1 and CDR2 sequences are LNHDA and SQIVND (reference sequence). Here the CDR3 DNA reads TGTGCCAGTAGTACGACAGCTCCCTTAGCCAAAAACATTCAGTACTTC. Its translation: CASSTTAPLAKNIQYF.

This clone showed up just once. The rearrangement uses TRBV7-6 and TRBJ1-1; possibly TRBD1 for D (5 bases). Germline CDR1 reads SGHVS; CDR2 reads FNYEAQ. There are 15 residues in the CDR3. Trimming took off 4 bases at V and 1 base at J, with 13 bases between the two ends. The CDR3 loop is CASSSPWGGNTEAFF. The DNA for the CDR3 is TGTGCCAGCAGCTCCCCCTGGGGCGGGAACACTGAAGCTTTCTTT.

The chain has TRBV6-5 and TRBJ2-7, with TRBD2 matching 11 bases. Germline CDR1 and CDR2: MNHEY and SVGAGI. After removal of 4 bases from V and 7 bases from J, the junction contained 9 bases not matched to a gene. The CDR3 sequence is 15 residues long. This chain's CDR3 is CASSSLAGGGSEQYF. CDR3 sequence (DNA): TGTGCCAGCAGTTCTCTAGCGGGAGGAGGTAGTGAGCAGTACTTC.

The table lists this clone with a count of one. The chain combines TRBV7-2 with TRBJ2-1; the match to TRBD2 covers 8 bases. The CDR3 has 14 amino acids. The V and J ends lost 1 base and 7 bases, in that order; junction bases with no gene match: 3. Germline CDR1 SGHTA, CDR2 FQGNSA. Here the CDR3 DNA reads TGTGCCAGCAGCTTAGTTACTAGCGGAAATGAGCAGTTCTTC. Translating gives CASSLVTSGNEQFF.

This sequence joins TRBV2 and TRBJ2-7; 12 nucleotides align to TRBD2. Germline V gene lookup returns CDR1 SNHLY and CDR2 FYNNEI. The CDR3 spans 16 residues. The V segment lost 6 bases and the J segment 0 bases; nucleotides outside the gene matches: 6. CDR3 region: CASSWTSGDSSYEQYF. The CDR3 DNA follows: TGTGCCAGCAGCTGGACTAGCGGGGATAGCTCCTACGAGCAGTACTTC.

V gene TRBV5-8 combines with J gene TRBJ2-7, with D possibly TRBD1 on 6 matching bases. The CDR3 has 14 residues. V was trimmed by 3 bases and J by 5 bases, leaving 15 bases between them. Germline-derived CDR1 and CDR2 are SGHTS and YDEGEE. The CDR3 DNA sequence: TGTGCCAGCAGCTCCTACAGGGTAATCCACGAGCAGTACTTC. This translates into CASSSYRVIHEQYF.

This clone was seen a few times. The CDR3 sequence: CASSAGNVHTGELFF. CDR3 bases: TGTGCCAGCAGCGCGGGGAACGTACACACCGGGGAGCTGTTTTTT. The rearrangement joins TRBV9 to TRBJ2-2, with D perhaps matching TRBD2 (5 bases). CDR1 and CDR2 (germline): SGDLS, YYNGEE. This CDR3 has 15 residues. V dropped 3 bases and J dropped 3 bases, with 12 bases sitting between them. Full variable domain (rest looked up from reference TRBV9 and TRBJ2-2): DSGVTQTPKHLITATGQRVTLRCSPRSGDLSVYWYQQSLDQGLQFLIQYYNGEERAKGNILERFSAQQFPDLHSELNLSSLELGDSALYFCASSAGNVHTGELFFGEGSRLTVL.

This clone came up once. The genes are TRBV4-2 and TRBJ1-5; tentative D call: TRBD1 (6 bases). Germline-derived CDR1 and CDR2 are LGHNA and YNFKEQ. The CDR3 covers 16 residues. V lost 2 bases, J lost 2 bases, and 13 bases lay in between. CDR3 sequence (DNA): TGTGCCAGCAGCCAACCTGACAGGATTGGCAATCAGCCCCAGCATTTT. Translated: CASSQPDRIGNQPQHF.

The J gene is TRBJ2-7, the V gene TRBV30; TRBD2 aligns across 9 bases. This CDR3 is 16 amino acids long. The germline V gene encodes CDR1 GTSNPN and CDR2 SVGIG (reference sequence). Trimming removed 1 base from V and 2 bases from J; junction bases left unmatched: 9. The CDR3 sequence is CAWSETGTSYPYEQYF. DNA for the CDR3: TGTGCCTGGAGTGAAACCGGGACTAGCTACCCCTACGAGCAGTACTTC.

This clone showed up just once. This chain connects TRBV10-3 to TRBJ2-5; TRBD2 matches at 9 bases. The germline V gene has CDR1 ENHRY and CDR2 SYGVKD. The length of the CDR3 is 15 residues. Trimming cost V 6 bases and J 4 bases; bases outside gene matches: 9. The CDR3 region has the DNA TGTGCCATCAGCCCGGCGATAGCGGGAGCAGAGACCCAGTACTTC. Protein product: CAISPAIAGAETQYF.

V gene TRBV9 combines with J gene TRBJ2-5; D not certain. The tail of the sequence fits TRBJ2-7 better, so the J call may be wrong. From germline, CDR1 is SGDLS and CDR2 YYNGEE. The CDR3 has 13 amino acids. The CDR3 DNA follows: TGTGCCAGCAGCATCACCCCCACCTACGAGCAGTACTTC. It codes for CASSITPTYEQYF.

The chain combines TRBV7-2 with TRBJ1-2, with 7 bases lining up with TRBD1. The V and J ends lost 4 bases and 4 bases, in that order; junction bases with no gene match: 9. The CDR3 contains 15 residues. The germline gives CDR1 SGHTA, CDR2 FQGNSA. This chain's CDR3 is CASSWGQLVVYGYTF. The CDR3 DNA follows: TGTGCCAGCAGCTGGGGACAGCTCGTTGTCTATGGCTACACCTTC.

The genes are TRBV5-1 and TRBJ2-3, with TRBD2 matching over 7 bases. The J segment lost 4 bases and the V segment lost 4 bases, leaving 18 bases of the junction unmatched. Germline V CDR1 and CDR2: SGHRS, YFSETQ. The CDR3 spans 18 residues. The CDR3 nucleotides read TGCGCCAGCAGCCCCCAGGAAGTAAGCGGGATCCCCCCAGATACGCAGTATTTT. Its protein is CASSPQEVSGIPPDTQYF. Full variable domain (missing parts from reference TRBV5-1 and TRBJ2-3): KAGVTQTPRYLIKTRGQQVTLSCSPISGHRSVSWYQQTPGQGLQFLFEYFSETQRNKGNFPGRFSGRQFSNSRSEMNVSTLELGDSALYLCASSPQEVSGIPPDTQYFGPGTRLTVL.

The chain has TRBV10-3 and TRBJ1-2; 8 bases are shared with TRBD1. The CDR3 loop spans 14 amino acids. V dropped 5 bases and J dropped 8; count of bases not matched to a gene: 10. Germline values: CDR1 ENHRY, CDR2 SYGVKD. CDR3 amino acids: CAISNTRQGLGYTF. As DNA, the CDR3 is TGTGCCATCAGTAACACGCGACAGGGGTTAGGCTACACCTTC.